Each of the 23 T cell receptor beta chains below was sequenced from the same sample in a study of cytomegalovirus exposure and HLA in healthy donors. Profiling relied on immunoSEQ multiplex PCR, and the TCRdb table lists in-frame clones only, not all of them. The data show some 99,000 clones, about nine tenths seen once. Specimen: PBMCs. The receptor set was obtained from a woman aged 18-29 years in good health and CMV-seronegative.

This clone has a handful of counts. V is TRBV13 and J is TRBJ2-7; D unresolved. Germline CDR1 reads PRHDT; CDR2 reads FYEKMQ (reference sequence). The CDR3 spans 13 residues. The ends were cut back, 0 bases at V and 4 bases at J, with 7 bases in the middle. The CDR3 here is CASSLGQKYEQYF. The CDR3 DNA is TGTGCCAGCAGCTTAGGACAGAAATACGAGCAGTACTTC.

The rearrangement joins TRBV30 to TRBJ1-4; 8 nucleotides line up with TRBD1. V was pared by 4 bases and J by 0 bases, with 4 bases of the junction left unmatched. Germline V lookup: CDR1 GTSNPN, CDR2 SVGIG (reference sequence). The CDR3 is 15 amino acids. Here the CDR3 DNA reads TGTGCCTGGAATAAACAGGGGGCAACTAATGAAAAACTGTTTTTT. Protein sequence: CAWNKQGATNEKLFF.

This clone has a single count. V and J are TRBV6-1 and TRBJ1-1; 7 bases are a match to TRBD1. Trimming removed 0 bases from V and 8 bases from J; junction bases left unmatched: 6. The V gene's germline CDR1 is MNHNS and CDR2 SASEGT. This CDR3 has 14 residues. The CDR3 loop reads CASSEAAYRGEAFF. The CDR3 DNA is TGTGCCAGCAGTGAAGCAGCCTACAGGGGAGAAGCTTTCTTT.

This chain joins TRBV4-2 and TRBJ2-2; 9 bases are a match to TRBD2. This CDR3 has 22 amino acids. V shed 1 base and J 8 bases; nucleotides not matched to a gene: 26. CDR1 and CDR2 (germline): LGHNA, YNFKEQ. Here the CDR3 reads CASSQAYRDPLREGLPTGELFF. The CDR3 nucleotides read TGTGCCAGCAGCCAAGCCTACAGGGACCCTTTGCGGGAGGGCCTCCCCACAGGGGAGCTGTTTTTT.

This chain connects TRBV5-8 to TRBJ2-3; the match to TRBD1 covers 10 bases. This CDR3 contains 16 residues. J was trimmed by 1 base and V by 4 bases; bases with no gene match: 6. In germline, CDR1 is SGHTS, CDR2 YDEGEE. The CDR3 region is CASSPGQGTGTDTQYF. In nucleotides, the CDR3 is TGTGCCAGCAGCCCGGGACAGGGGACAGGCACAGATACGCAGTATTTT.

The chain employs TRBV14 and TRBJ1-1; 8 nucleotides agree with TRBD1. This CDR3 region has 13 residues. The germline V gene encodes CDR1 SGHDN and CDR2 FVKESK. J was trimmed by 3 bases and V by 4 bases; bases with no gene match: 1. The CDR3 region is CASSLQGDTEAFF. CDR3 nucleotides: TGTGCCAGCAGCCTACAGGGGGACACTGAAGCTTTCTTT.

The chain employs TRBV19 and TRBJ2-7, with 8 bases aligning to TRBD2. CDR1 is LNHDA and CDR2 is SQIVND in the germline V gene (reference sequence). The CDR3 contains 14 residues. Trimming removed 3 bases from V and 6 bases from J; junction bases left unmatched: 7. DNA for the CDR3: TGTGCCAGTAGTATTAAACCGGGACTAGGCGAGCAGTACTTC. It encodes CASSIKPGLGEQYF.

V gene TRBV6-1 combines with J gene TRBJ1-2, with D possibly matching TRBD1 (5 bases). CDR3 size: 16 residues. With 2 bases removed from V and 4 bases from J, the gap between germline ends came to 17 bases. The germline gives CDR1 MNHNS, CDR2 SASEGT. CDR3 sequence reads: CASSEWVTSGLYGYTF. For the CDR3, the DNA is TGTGCCAGCAGTGAATGGGTCACATCGGGACTCTATGGCTACACCTTC.

The chain carries TRBV19 and TRBJ1-2; 9 bases line up with TRBD1. With 9 bases clipped from V and 3 bases from J, the junction kept 11 bases outside the gene matches. The CDR3 is made up of 15 amino acids. Looked up from germline, CDR1 is LNHDA and CDR2 is SQIVND (reference sequence). CDR3 DNA sequence: TGTGCCAGAGGGACAGGGCATAGTCCGTACTATGGCTACACCTTC. This gives the protein CARGTGHSPYYGYTF.

The V gene is TRBV4-3, the J gene TRBJ2-7; possible D gene TRBD1, 5 bases. V was clipped by 1 base and J by 2 bases, with 12 bases between them. Germline assignment: CDR1 LGHNA and CDR2 YSLEER. This CDR3 is 15 amino acids long. CDR3 DNA: TGCGCCAGCAGCCAAGTCTCAGGGCGGACCTACGAGCAGTACTTC. It translates to CASSQVSGRTYEQYF.

The rearrangement links TRBV19 to TRBJ2-1; D is possibly TRBD1 (5 bases). The germline V gene has CDR1 LNHDA and CDR2 SQIVND (reference sequence). CDR3 length: 15 residues. V lost 6 bases and J lost 5, with 17 bases in between. CDR3 nucleotide sequence: TGTGCCAGTAGACCTTGGCAGGGCTATAACAATGAGCAGTTCTTC. It codes for CASRPWQGYNNEQFF.

The rearrangement uses TRBV7-2 and TRBJ2-5; 8 bases line up with TRBD1. Germline V lookup: CDR1 SGHTA, CDR2 FQGNSA. Trimming cost V 5 bases and J 4 bases; bases outside gene matches: 6. The CDR3 is 14 amino acids. CDR3 bases: TGTGCCAGCAGCCAAACAGGGGGGCCAGAGACCCAGTACTTC. Translation gives CASSQTGGPETQYF.

V gene TRBV19 combines with J gene TRBJ2-1; 12 nucleotides line up with TRBD2. Looked up from germline, CDR1 is LNHDA and CDR2 is SQIVND (reference sequence). This CDR3 region has 16 residues. The V gene end was trimmed by 5 bases and the J gene end by 8 bases; junction bases not matched to a gene: 10. The CDR3 protein is CASSRDRTSGTYEQFF. The CDR3, as DNA: TGTGCCAGTAGTCGCGACCGGACTAGCGGGACGTATGAGCAGTTCTTC.

The V call is TRBV30, the J call TRBJ2-1; D not resolved. Germline values: CDR1 GTSNPN, CDR2 SVGIG (reference sequence). The CDR3 runs to 11 residues. The V end lost 1 base, the J end lost 5 bases, and 3 bases lay between the germline ends. The CDR3 coding sequence is TGTGCCTGGAGTGCCAACAATGAGCAGTTCTTC. It encodes CAWSANNEQFF.

The chain recombines TRBV2 with TRBJ2-3; D perhaps matches TRBD1 (6 bases). CDR1 is SNHLY, CDR2 FYNNEI, per germline. V lost 8 bases and J 2 bases, leaving 11 bases between the germline ends. The CDR3 spans 13 residues. CDR3 sequence: CASAGQITDTQYF. The CDR3, as DNA: TGTGCCAGCGCCGGACAGATCACAGATACGCAGTATTTT.

This rearrangement joins TRBV7-6 to TRBJ2-2; perhaps TRBD2 as D (6 bases). The V gene lost 1 base and the J gene lost 0 bases, with 9 bases spanning the gap. CDR1 is SGHVS and CDR2 is FNYEAQ in the germline V gene. The CDR3 extends over 16 amino acids. The CDR3 loop is CASSLVWTTNTGELFF. In DNA form, the CDR3 reads TGTGCCAGCAGCTTAGTCTGGACTACGAACACCGGGGAGCTGTTTTTT.

The chain joins TRBV10-1 to TRBJ1-5, with TRBD1 matching over 7 bases. The V segment lost 4 bases and the J segment 0 bases; nucleotides outside the gene matches: 9. The CDR3 has 17 residues. The germline V gene encodes CDR1 WNHNN and CDR2 SYGVQD (reference sequence). DNA of the CDR3: TGCGCCAGCAGTGTTAGGGGGGACAGCTTTAGCAATCAGCCCCAGCATTTT. Protein: CASSVRGDSFSNQPQHF.

This chain links TRBV27 with TRBJ1-5; 12 bases line up with TRBD1. Germline-derived CDR1 and CDR2 are MNHEY and SMNVEV (reference sequence). The CDR3 sequence is 15 residues long. J was trimmed by 4 bases and V by 8 bases; bases with no gene match: 6. CDR3 residues: CASRDRGLPNQPQHF. The CDR3, as DNA: TGTGCCAGCCGGGACAGGGGGCTGCCAAATCAGCCCCAGCATTTT.

V and J are TRBV13 and TRBJ2-7, with 8 bases aligning to TRBD1. The germline V gene has CDR1 PRHDT and CDR2 FYEKMQ (reference sequence). The CDR3 sequence is 13 residues long. Trimming removed 5 bases from V and 5 bases from J; junction bases left unmatched: 5. Here the CDR3 reads CASSPWGQDEQYF. In nucleotides, the CDR3 is TGTGCCAGCAGCCCCTGGGGACAGGACGAGCAGTACTTC.

The CDR3 sequence: CASSLGLVAGYPETQYF. As DNA, the CDR3 is TGTGCCAGCAGTTTAGGGCTCGTAGCGGGTTACCCAGAGACCCAGTACTTC. The chain is built from TRBV28 and TRBJ2-5; 7 bases match TRBD2. This CDR3 has 17 residues. V lost 2 bases to trimming and J lost 4 bases; unmatched junction nucleotides: 13. Looked up from germline, CDR1 is MDHEN and CDR2 is SYDVKM.

The genes are TRBV27 and TRBJ2-5; TRBD1 agrees at 11 bases. The germline V gene has CDR1 MNHEY and CDR2 SMNVEV (reference sequence). The CDR3 is made up of 15 amino acids. Trimming removed 3 bases from V and 5 bases from J; junction bases left unmatched: 5. CDR3 nucleotide sequence: TGTGCCAGCAGTTTTGGGACAGGGGGTACGGAGACCCAGTACTTC. Translation: CASSFGTGGTETQYF.

This rearrangement joins TRBV7-8 to TRBJ1-2, with 7 nucleotides matching TRBD1. Trimming took 5 bases from V and 8 from J; bases not matched to a gene: 8. The V gene's germline CDR1 is SGHVS and CDR2 FQNEAQ. The CDR3 spans 13 residues. In nucleotides, the CDR3 is TGTGCCAGCAGCCCAAGGGACAGTCGGGGCTACACCTTC. It translates to CASSPRDSRGYTF.

The chain employs TRBV7-9 and TRBJ1-1; D uncertain. Germline loops: CDR1 SEHNR, CDR2 FQNEAQ (reference sequence). V dropped 1 base and J dropped 0 bases, with 18 bases sitting between them. This CDR3 region has 18 residues. The CDR3 DNA follows: TGTGCCAGCAGCTTAGGGCTTTTAGGATCCGGGATGAACACTGAAGCTTTCTTT. It translates to CASSLGLLGSGMNTEAFF.